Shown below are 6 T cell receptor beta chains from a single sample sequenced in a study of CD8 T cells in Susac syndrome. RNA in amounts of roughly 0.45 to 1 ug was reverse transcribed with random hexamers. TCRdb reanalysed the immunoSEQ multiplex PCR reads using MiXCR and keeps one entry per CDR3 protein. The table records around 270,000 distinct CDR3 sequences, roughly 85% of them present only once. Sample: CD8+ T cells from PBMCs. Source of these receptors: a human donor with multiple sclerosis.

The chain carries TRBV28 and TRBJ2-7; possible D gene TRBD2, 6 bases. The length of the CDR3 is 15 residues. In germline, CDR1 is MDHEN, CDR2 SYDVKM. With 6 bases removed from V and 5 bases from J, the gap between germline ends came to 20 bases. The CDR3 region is CASRPLPGVYHEQYF. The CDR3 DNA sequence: TGTGCCAGCAGGCCCCTACCGGGAGTATACCACGAGCAGTACTTC.

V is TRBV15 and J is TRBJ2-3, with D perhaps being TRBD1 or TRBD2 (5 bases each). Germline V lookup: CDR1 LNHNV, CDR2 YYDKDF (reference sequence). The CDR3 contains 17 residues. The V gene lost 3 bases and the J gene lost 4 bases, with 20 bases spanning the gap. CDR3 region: CATSRVGLGGSADTQYF. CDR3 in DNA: TGTGCCACCAGCAGGGTGGGGCTTGGCGGGTCCGCAGATACGCAGTATTTT.

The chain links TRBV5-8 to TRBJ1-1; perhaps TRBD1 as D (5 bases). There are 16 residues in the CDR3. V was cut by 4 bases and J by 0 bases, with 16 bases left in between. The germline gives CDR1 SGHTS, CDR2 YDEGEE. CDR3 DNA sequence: TGTGCCAGCAGCCCCCTTCGGCAGGGCGTGAACACTGAAGCTTTCTTT. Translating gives CASSPLRQGVNTEAFF.

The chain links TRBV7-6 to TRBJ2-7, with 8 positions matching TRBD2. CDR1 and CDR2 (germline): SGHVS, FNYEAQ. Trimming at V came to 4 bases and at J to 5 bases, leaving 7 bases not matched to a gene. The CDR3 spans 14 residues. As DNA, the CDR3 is TGTGCCAGCAGCTCCCGGGAGGGGCTGAACGAGCAGTACTTC. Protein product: CASSSREGLNEQYF.

The CDR3 here is CASSQGPGQGIYGYTF. The CDR3 nucleotides read TGTGCCAGCAGCCAGGGACCGGGTCAGGGGATCTATGGCTACACCTTC. This chain joins TRBV5-6 and TRBJ1-2; D perhaps matches TRBD1 (6 bases). This CDR3 spans 16 amino acids. Germline V gene data show CDR1 as SGHDT and CDR2 as YYEEEE. V was pared by 4 bases and J by 4 bases, with 20 bases between. The variable domain in full, with the rest retrieved from reference TRBV5-6 and TRBJ1-2, is DAGVTQSPTHLIKTRGQQVTLRCSPKSGHDTVSWYQQALGQGPQFIFQYYEEEERQRGNFPDRFSGHQFPNYSSELNVNALLLGDSALYLCASSQGPGQGIYGYTFGSGTRLTVV.

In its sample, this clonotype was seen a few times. The DNA for the CDR3 is TGTGCCAGCAGCTTGGGAAGTGGCTACACCTTC. This translates into CASSLGSGYTF. The chain couples TRBV5-6 to TRBJ1-2; D ambiguous. CDR1 is SGHDT and CDR2 is YYEEEE in the germline V gene. The V end was cut by 0 bases, the J end by 7 bases, with 4 bases between. This CDR3 has 11 residues.